This T cell receptor beta chain was observed in a study of T cells in Graves' hyperthyroidism and ophthalmopathy. Study background: Any treatment followed the collection of peripheral blood at initial diagnosis. Study-wide points: The majority of expanded thyroid clonotypes above 0.001 also appeared in blood.

J gave up 8 bases and V 2 bases, and 11 bases lay outside the gene matches. The CDR3 extends over 15 amino acids. Per germline, CDR1 WSHSY and CDR2 SAAADI. About this clonotype itself: The antigen remains unidentified.

Template material for amplifying TCR beta CDR3 regions consisted of RNA transcripts. When the TCR CDR3 underwent first-round RT-PCR, the HTBI primer set was used. TCRdb reprocessed the multiplex PCR reads with MiXCR, giving one entry per CDR3 protein. This sample has hundreds of thousands of distinct CDR3 sequences, with roughly a sixth found just once. In making diagnoses, clinical symptoms, serum thyroxine and TRAb, thyroid ultrasound and orbital computed tomography were all used. PBMCs were derived from 9.5 to 10 ml fresh peripheral blood. V is TRBV10-2 and J is TRBJ1-2, with TRBD1 matching 7 bases. The sequencing input was blood. This TCR came from a woman in her 50s with Graves' hyperthyroidism that later progressed to Graves' ophthalmopathy. The CDR3 sequence: CASSETTGVFSGYTF. The CDR3 DNA sequence: TGCGCCAGCAGTGAGACCACAGGGGTCTTTTCGGGCTACACCTTC.